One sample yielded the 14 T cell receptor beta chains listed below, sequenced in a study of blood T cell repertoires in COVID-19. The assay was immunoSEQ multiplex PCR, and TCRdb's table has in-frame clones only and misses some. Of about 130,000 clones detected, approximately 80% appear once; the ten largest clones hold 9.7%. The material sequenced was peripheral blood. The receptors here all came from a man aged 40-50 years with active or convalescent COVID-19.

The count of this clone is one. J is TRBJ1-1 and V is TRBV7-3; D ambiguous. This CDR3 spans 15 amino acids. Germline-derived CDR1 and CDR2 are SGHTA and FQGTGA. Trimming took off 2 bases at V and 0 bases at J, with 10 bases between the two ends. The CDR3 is CASSLSAGMNTEAFF. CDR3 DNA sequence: TGTGCCAGCAGCTTATCAGCGGGGATGAACACTGAAGCTTTCTTT.

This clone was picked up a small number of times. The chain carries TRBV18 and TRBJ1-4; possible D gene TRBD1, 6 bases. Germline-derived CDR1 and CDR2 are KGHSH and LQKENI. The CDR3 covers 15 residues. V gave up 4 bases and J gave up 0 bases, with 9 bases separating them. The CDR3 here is CASSRDITTNEKLFF. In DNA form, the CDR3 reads TGTGCCAGCTCACGGGACATTACAACTAATGAAAAACTGTTTTTT.

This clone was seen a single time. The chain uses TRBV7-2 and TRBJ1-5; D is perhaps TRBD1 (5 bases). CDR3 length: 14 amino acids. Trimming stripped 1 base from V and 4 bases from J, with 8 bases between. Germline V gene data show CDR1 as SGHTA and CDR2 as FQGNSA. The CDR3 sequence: CASSLDKGNQPQHF. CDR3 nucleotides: TGTGCCAGCAGCTTAGATAAGGGGAATCAGCCCCAGCATTTT.

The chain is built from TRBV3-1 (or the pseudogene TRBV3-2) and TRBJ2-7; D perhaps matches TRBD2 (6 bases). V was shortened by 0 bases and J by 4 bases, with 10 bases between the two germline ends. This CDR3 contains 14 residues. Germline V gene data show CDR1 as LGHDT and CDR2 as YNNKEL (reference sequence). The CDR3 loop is CASSQELGGYEQYF. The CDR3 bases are TGTGCCAGCAGCCAAGAATTGGGAGGATACGAGCAGTACTTC.

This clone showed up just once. CDR3 in amino acids: CASSLNRQTAIRTF. The CDR3 nucleotides read TGTGCCAGCAGTTTGAACAGGCAGACCGCTATAAGGACCTTC. V gene TRBV27 combines with J gene TRBJ1-2, with D maybe TRBD1 (5 bases). CDR3 length: 14 residues. V lost 3 bases, J lost 14 bases, and 22 bases lay in between. Germline CDR1 MNHEY, CDR2 SMNVEV (reference sequence).

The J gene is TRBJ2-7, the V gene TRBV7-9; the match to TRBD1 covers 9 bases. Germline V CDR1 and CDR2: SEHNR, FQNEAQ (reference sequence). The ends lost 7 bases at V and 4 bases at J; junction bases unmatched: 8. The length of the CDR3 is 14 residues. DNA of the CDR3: TGTGCCAGCAAGGTGGCGGGACAGGGTTACGAGCAGTACTTC. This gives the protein CASKVAGQGYEQYF. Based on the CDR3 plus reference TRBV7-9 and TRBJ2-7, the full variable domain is DTGVSQNPRHKITKRGQNVTFRCDPISEHNRLYWYRQTLGQGPEFLTYFQNEAQLEKSRLLSDRFSAERPKGSFSTLEIQRTEQGDSAMYLCASKVAGQGYEQYFGPGTRLTVT.

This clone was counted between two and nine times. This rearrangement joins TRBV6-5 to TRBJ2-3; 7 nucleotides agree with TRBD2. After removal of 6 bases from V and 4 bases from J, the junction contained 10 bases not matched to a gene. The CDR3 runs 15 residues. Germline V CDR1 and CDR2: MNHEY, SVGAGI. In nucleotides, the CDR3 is TGTGCCAGCAGCCGCAGCGGGGCGTCAGCAGATACGCAGTATTTT. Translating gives CASSRSGASADTQYF.

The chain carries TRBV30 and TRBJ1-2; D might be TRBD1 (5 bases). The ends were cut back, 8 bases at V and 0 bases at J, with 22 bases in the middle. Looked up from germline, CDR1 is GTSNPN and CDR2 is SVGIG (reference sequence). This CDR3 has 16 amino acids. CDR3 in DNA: TGTGCCGGCCCGGCTCGGGGGTTATCAACTAACTATGGCTACACCTTC. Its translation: CAGPARGLSTNYGYTF. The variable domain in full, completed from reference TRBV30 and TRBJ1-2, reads SQTIHQWPATLVQPVGSPLSLECTVEGTSNPNLYWYRQAAGRGLQLLFYSVGIGQISSEVPQNLSASRPQDRQFILSSKKLLLSDSGFYLCAGPARGLSTNYGYTFGSGTRLTVV.

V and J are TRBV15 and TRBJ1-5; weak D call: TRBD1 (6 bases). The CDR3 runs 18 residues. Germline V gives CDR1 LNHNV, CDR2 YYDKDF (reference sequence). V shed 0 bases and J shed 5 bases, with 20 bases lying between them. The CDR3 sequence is CATSRDFLKGHSHQPQHF. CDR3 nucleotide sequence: TGTGCCACCAGCAGAGATTTTTTAAAGGGACACTCGCATCAGCCCCAGCATTTT.

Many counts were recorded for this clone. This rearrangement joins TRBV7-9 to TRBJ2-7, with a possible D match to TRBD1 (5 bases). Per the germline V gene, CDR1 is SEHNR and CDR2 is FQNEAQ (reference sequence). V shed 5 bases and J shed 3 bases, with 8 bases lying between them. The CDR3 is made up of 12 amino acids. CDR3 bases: TGTGCCAGCAGCACCCAGGGCTACGAGCAGTACTTC. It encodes CASSTQGYEQYF.

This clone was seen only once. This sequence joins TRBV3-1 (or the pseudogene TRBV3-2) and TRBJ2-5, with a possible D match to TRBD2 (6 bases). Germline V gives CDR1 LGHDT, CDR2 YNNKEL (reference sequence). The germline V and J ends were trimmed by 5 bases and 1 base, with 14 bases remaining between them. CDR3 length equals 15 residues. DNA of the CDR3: TGTGCCAGCAGCAACCCGACTAGTTTCCAAGAGACCCAGTACTTC. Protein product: CASSNPTSFQETQYF.

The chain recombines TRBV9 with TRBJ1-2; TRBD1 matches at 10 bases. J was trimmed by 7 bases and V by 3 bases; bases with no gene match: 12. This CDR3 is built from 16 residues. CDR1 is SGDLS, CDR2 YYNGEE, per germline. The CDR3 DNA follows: TGTGCCAGCAGCGCTAATGCGGGGACAGGGGTTTTTGGCTACACCTTC. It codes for CASSANAGTGVFGYTF.

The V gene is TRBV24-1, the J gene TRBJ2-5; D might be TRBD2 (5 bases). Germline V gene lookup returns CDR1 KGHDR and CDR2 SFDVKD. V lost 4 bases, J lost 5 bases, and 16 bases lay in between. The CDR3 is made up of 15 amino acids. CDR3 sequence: CATSDPREKSETQYF. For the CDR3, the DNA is TGTGCCACCAGTGACCCGAGGGAAAAGAGCGAGACCCAGTACTTC.

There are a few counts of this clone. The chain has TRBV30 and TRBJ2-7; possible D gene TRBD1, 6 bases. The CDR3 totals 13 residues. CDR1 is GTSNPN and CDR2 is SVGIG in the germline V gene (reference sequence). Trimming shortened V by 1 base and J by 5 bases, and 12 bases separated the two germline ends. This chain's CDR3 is CAWSGTARDEQYF. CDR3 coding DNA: TGTGCCTGGAGTGGGACAGCCCGGGACGAGCAGTACTTC.